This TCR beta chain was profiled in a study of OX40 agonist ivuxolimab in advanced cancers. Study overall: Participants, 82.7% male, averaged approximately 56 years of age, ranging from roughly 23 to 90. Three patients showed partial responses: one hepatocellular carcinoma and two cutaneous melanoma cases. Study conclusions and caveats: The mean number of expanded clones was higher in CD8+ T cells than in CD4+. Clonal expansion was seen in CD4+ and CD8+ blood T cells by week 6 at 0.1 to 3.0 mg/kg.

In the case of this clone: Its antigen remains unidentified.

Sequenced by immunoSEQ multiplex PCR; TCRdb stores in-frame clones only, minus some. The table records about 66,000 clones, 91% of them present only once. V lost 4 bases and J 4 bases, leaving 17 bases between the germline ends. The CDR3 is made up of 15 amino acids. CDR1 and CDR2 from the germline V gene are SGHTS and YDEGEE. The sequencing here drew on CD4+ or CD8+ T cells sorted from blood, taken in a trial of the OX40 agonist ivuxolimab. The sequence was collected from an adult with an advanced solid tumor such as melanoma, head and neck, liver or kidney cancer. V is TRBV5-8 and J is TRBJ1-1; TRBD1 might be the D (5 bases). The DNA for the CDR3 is TGTGCCAGCAGCGTACAGGACGTTCGTGGCACTGAAGCTTTCTTT. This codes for CASSVQDVRGTEAFF.